This T cell receptor beta chain was obtained from a study of blood T cells in healthy people across ages. Whole-study findings and limits: A strong correlation between TCR beta diversity and naive T cell percentage was seen. It was not possible, with unsorted PBMCs, to conclusively compare naive and antigen-experienced cells. Because donor CMV status was unknown, expanded clonotype changes were possibly confounded.

This CDR3 is 13 amino acids long. V lost 7 bases, J lost 4 bases, and 13 bases lay in between. The germline V gene has CDR1 SGHRS and CDR2 YFSETQ. A note on this clonotype: Antigen specificity is unknown.

It was with a sample-barcoded 5' primer and a J-beta primer mix that a second PCR of about 6 to 12 cycles was run. TCRdb fed the 5' RACE reads into MiXCR, producing one record per CDR3 protein. The sample shows 500,000 to 700,000 distinct CDR3 sequences, about 30% of them seen only once. The chain couples TRBV5-1 to TRBJ2-3, with D perhaps matching TRBD1 (6 bases). The clonotype comes from a woman older than 75 in good health. Material: blood. CDR3 sequence: CASCPQGSDTQYF. The CDR3 region has the DNA TGCGCCAGCTGCCCACAGGGATCAGATACGCAGTATTTT.